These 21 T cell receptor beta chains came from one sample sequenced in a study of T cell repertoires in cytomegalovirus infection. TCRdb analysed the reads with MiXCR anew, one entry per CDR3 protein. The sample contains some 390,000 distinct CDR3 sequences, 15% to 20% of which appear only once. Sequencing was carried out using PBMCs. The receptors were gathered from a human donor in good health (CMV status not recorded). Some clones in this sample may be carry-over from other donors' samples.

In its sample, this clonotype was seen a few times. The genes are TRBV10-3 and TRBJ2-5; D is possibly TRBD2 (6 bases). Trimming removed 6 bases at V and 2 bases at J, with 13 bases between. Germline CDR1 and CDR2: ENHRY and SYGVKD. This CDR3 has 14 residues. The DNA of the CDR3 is TGTGCCATCAGCCTCCCTGGGGGGCAAGAGACCCAGTACTTC. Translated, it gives CAISLPGGQETQYF.

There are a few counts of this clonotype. This CDR3 reads CASSQVRRTSASTDTQYF. For the CDR3, the DNA is TGTGCCAGCAGCCAAGTAAGAAGGACAAGCGCAAGCACAGATACGCAGTATTTT. The chain is built from TRBV14 and TRBJ2-3; D possibly corresponds to TRBD1 (5 bases). Trimming removed 1 base from V and 0 bases from J, with 17 bases in between. Germline lookup yields CDR1 SGHDN and CDR2 FVKESK. This CDR3 is 18 amino acids long. The full variable domain, with the rest looked up from reference TRBV14 and TRBJ2-3, is EAGVTQFPSHSVIEKGQTVTLRCDPISGHDNLYWYRRVMGKEIKFLLHFVKESKQDESGMPNNRFLAERTGGTYSTLKVQPAELEDSGVYFCASSQVRRTSASTDTQYFGPGTRLTVL.

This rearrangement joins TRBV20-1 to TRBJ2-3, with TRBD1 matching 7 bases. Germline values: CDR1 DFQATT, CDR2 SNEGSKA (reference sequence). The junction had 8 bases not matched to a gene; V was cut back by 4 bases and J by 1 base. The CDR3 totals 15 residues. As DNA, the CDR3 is TGCAGTGCTACCCCCGGGACAGCGGGCACAGATACGCAGTATTTT. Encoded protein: CSATPGTAGTDTQYF.

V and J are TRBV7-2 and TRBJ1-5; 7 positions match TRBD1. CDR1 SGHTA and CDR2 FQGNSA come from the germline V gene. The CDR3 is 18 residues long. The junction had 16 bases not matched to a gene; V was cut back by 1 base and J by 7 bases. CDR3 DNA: TGTGCCAGCAGCTTAGGGCCCAGGGGGGGAGGGACGGACCAGCCCCAGCATTTT. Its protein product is CASSLGPRGGGTDQPQHF.

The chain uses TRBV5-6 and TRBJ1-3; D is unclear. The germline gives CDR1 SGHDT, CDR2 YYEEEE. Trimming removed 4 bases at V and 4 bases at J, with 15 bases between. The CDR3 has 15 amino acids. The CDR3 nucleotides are TGTGCCAGCAGCGGCCCAAAGGGCGGAGGAAACACCATATATTTT. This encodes CASSGPKGGGNTIYF.

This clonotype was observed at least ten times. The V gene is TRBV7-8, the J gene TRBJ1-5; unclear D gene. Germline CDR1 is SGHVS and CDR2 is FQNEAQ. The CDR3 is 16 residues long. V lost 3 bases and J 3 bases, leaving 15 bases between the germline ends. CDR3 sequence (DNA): TGTGCCAGCAGCTTTGGAGCGACATGGCACAATCAGCCCCAGCATTTT. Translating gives CASSFGATWHNQPQHF.

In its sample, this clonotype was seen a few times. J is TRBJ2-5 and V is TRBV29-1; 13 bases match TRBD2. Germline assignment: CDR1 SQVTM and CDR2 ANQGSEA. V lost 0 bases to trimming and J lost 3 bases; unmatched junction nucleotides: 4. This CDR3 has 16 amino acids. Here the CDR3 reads CSVEDRGTSGEETQYF. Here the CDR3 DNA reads TGCAGCGTTGAAGATCGAGGGACTAGCGGGGAAGAGACCCAGTACTTC.

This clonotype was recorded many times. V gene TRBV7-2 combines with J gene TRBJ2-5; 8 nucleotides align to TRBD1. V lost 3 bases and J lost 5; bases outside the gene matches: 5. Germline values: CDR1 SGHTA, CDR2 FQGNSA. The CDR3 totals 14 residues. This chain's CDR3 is CASSFNTGGETQYF. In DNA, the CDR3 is TGTGCCAGCAGCTTCAATACAGGGGGGGAGACCCAGTACTTC.

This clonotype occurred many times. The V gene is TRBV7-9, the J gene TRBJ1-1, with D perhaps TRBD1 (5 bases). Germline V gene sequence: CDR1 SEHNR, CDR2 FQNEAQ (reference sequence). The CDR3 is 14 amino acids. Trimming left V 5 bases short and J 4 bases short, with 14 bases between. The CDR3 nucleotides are TGTGCCAGCAGCCTCAACCTGGGGGTCACTGAAGCTTTCTTT. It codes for CASSLNLGVTEAFF.

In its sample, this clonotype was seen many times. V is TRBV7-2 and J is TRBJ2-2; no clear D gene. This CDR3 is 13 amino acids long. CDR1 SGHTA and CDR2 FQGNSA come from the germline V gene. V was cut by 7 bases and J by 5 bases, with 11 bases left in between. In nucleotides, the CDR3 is TGTGCCAGCACACCTAGGCGGACCGGGGAGCTGTTTTTT. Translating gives CASTPRRTGELFF.

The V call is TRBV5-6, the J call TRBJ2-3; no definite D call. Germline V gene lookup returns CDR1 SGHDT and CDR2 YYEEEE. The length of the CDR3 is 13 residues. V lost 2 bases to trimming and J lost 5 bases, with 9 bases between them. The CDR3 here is CASSFLRGDTQYF. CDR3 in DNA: TGTGCCAGCAGCTTTCTCCGAGGAGATACGCAGTATTTT.

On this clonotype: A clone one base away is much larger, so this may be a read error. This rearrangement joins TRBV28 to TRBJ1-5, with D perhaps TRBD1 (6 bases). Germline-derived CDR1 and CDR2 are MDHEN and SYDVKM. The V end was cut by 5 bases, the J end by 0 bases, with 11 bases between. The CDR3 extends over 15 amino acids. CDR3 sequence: CASSLGQSSNQPQHF. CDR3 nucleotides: TGTGCCAGCAGTCTTGGACAGTCTAGCAATCAGCCCCAGCATTTT. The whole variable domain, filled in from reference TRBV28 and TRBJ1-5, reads DVKVTQSSRYLVKRTGEKVFLECVQDMDHENMFWYRQDPGLGLRLIYFSYDVKMKEKGDIPEGYSVSREKKERFSLILESASTNQTSMYLCASSLGQSSNQPQHFGDGTRLSIL.

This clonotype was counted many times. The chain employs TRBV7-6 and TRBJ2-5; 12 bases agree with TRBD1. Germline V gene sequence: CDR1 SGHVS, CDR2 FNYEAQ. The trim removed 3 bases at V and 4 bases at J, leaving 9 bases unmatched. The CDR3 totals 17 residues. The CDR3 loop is CASSFGTGGDRGETQYF. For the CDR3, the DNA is TGTGCCAGCAGCTTCGGGACAGGGGGCGATCGTGGAGAGACCCAGTACTTC.

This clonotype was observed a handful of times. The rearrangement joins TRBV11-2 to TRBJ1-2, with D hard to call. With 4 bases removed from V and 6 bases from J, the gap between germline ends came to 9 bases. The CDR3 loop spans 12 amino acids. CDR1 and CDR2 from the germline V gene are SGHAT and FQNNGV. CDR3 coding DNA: TGTGCCAGCAGCTCCGGGCGGGATGGCTACACCTTC. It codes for CASSSGRDGYTF. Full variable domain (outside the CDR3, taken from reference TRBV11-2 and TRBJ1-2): EAGVAQSPRYKIIEKRQSVAFWCNPISGHATLYWYQQILGQGPKLLIQFQNNGVVDDSQLPKDRFSAERLKGVDSTLKIQPAKLEDSAVYLCASSSGRDGYTFGSGTRLTVV.

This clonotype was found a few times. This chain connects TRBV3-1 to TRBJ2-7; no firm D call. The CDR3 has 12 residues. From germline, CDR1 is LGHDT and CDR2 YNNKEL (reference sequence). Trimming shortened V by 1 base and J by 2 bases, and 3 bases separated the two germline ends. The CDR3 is CASSQGPYEQYF. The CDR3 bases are TGTGCCAGCAGCCAAGGACCCTACGAGCAGTACTTC.

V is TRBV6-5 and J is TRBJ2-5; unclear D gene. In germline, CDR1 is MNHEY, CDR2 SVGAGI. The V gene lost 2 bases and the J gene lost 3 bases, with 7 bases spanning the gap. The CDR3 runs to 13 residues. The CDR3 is CASSYTPKETQYF. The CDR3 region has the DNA TGTGCCAGCAGTTACACCCCGAAAGAGACCCAGTACTTC.

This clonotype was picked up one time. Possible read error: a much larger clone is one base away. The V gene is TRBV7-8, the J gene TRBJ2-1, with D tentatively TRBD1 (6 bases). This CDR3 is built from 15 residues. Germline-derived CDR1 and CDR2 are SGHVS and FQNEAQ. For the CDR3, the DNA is TGTACCAGCAGCTTAGAGGGGGACACCTACAATGAGCAGTTCTTC. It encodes CTSSLEGDTYNEQFF. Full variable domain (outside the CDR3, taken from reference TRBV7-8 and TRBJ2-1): GAGVSQSPRYKVAKRGQDVALRCDPISGHVSLFWYQQALGQGPEFLTYFQNEAQLDKSGLPSDRFFAERPEGSVSTLKIQRTQQEDSAVYLCTSSLEGDTYNEQFFGPGTRLTVL.

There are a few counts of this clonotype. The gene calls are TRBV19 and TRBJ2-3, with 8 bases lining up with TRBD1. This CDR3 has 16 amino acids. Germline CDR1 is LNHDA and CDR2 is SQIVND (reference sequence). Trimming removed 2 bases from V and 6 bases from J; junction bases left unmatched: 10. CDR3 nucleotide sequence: TGTGCCAGTAGTATACTCCACGGACAGGGACTGGATACGCAGTATTTT. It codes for CASSILHGQGLDTQYF.

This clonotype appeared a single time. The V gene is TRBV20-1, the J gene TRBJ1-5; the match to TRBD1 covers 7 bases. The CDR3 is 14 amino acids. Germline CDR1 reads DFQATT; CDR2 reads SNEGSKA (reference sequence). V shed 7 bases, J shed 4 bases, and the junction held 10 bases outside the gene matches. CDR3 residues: CSVRGQDTNQPQHF. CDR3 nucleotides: TGCAGTGTAAGAGGACAGGACACAAATCAGCCCCAGCATTTT.

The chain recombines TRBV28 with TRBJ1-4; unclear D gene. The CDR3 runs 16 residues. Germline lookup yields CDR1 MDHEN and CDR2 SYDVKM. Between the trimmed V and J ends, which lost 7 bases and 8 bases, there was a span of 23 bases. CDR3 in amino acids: CASNVPGRGPKEKLFF. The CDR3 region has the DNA TGTGCCAGCAATGTACCCGGCCGGGGTCCGAAAGAAAAACTGTTTTTT.

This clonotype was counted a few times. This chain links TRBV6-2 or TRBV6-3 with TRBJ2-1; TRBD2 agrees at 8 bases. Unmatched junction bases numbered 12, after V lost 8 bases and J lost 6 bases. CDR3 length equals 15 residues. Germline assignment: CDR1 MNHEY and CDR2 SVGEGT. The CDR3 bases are TGTGCCAGCCATAACAGCGGGAGTTCGTTCAATGAGCAGTTCTTC. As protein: CASHNSGSSFNEQFF.